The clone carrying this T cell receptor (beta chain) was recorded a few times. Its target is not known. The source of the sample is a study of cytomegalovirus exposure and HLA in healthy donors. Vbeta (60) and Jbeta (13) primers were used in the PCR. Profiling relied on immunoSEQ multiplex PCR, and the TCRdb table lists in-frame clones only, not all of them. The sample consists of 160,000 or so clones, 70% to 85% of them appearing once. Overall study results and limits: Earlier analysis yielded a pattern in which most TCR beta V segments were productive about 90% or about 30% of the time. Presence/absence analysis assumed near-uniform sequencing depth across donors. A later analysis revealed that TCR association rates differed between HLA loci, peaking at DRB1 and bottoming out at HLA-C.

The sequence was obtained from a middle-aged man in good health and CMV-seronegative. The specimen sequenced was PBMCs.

The CDR3 loop reads CASSPGLVTDTQYF. DNA of the CDR3: TGTGCCAGCAGTCCGGGACTAGTGACAGATACGCAGTATTTT. The chain couples TRBV6-5 to TRBJ2-3; 8 bases line up with TRBD2. The V gene's germline CDR1 is MNHEY and CDR2 SVGAGI. This CDR3 is 14 amino acids long. J lost 3 bases, V lost 5 bases, and 4 bases had no gene match.